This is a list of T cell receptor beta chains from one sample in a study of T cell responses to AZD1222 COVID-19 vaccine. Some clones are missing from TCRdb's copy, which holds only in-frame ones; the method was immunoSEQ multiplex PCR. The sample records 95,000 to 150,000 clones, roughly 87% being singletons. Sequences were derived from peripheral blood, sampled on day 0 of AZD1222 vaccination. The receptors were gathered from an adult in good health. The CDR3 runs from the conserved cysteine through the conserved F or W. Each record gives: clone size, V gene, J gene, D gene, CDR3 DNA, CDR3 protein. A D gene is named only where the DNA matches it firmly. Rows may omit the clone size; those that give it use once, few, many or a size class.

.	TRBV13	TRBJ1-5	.	TGTGCCAGCAGCTGGACACAGGGATATCAGCCCCAGCATTTT	CASSWTQGYQPQHF
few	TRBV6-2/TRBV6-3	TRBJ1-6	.	TGTGCCAGCAGTTACCTGGCAGGGGATTATTCACCCCTCCACTTT	CASSYLAGDYSPLHF
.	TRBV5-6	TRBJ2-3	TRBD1	TGTGCCAGCAGCTTGCCCGGGACAGGGGTATCGGATACGCAGTATTTT	CASSLPGTGVSDTQYF
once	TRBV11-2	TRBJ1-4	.	TGTGCCAGCAGACAAACAGGAGATCGTGCAACTAATGAAAAACTGTTTTTT	CASRQTGDRATNEKLFF
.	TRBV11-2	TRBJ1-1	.	TGTGCCAGCAGCCCCCGGGGAGGGAAGGAGTACACTGAAGCTTTCTTT	CASSPRGGKEYTEAFF
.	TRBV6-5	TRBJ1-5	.	TGTGCCAGCAGTTACTCACGTTATAGCAATCAGCCCCAGCATTTT	CASSYSRYSNQPQHF
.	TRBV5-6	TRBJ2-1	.	TGTGCCAGCAGCTTTTACGCAGGGGACCGAATGTACAATGAGCAGTTCTTC	CASSFYAGDRMYNEQFF
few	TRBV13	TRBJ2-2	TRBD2	TGTGCCAGCAGCTTAGCCCCTAGCGGGGACACCGGGGAGCTGTTTTTT	CASSLAPSGDTGELFF
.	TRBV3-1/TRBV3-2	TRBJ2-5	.	TGTGCCAGCAGCCAAAGGGGCGGCGAGACCCAGTACTTC	CASSQRGGETQYF
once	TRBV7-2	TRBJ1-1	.	TGTGCCAGCAGCTTATTCCTTTACACTGAAGCTTTCTTT	CASSLFLYTEAFF
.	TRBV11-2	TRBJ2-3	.	TGTGCCAGCAGCTTAGTATATGGATTCACAGATACGCAGTATTTT	CASSLVYGFTDTQYF
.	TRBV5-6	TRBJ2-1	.	TGTGCCAGCAGCTTTCATTCTTGGGGGGACTCCTACAATGAGCAGTTCTTC	CASSFHSWGDSYNEQFF
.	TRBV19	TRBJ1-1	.	TGTGCCAGTAGTATCTGGGAGGGGAACACTGAAGCTTTCTTT	CASSIWEGNTEAFF
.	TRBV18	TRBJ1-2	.	TGTGCCAGCTCACCCCAAGAATACTATGGCTACACCTTC	CASSPQEYYGYTF
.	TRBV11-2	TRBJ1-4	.	TGTGCCAGCAGCTCCCTCCCCCAGGGAGTCCCAACTAATGAAAAACTGTTTTTT	CASSSLPQGVPTNEKLFF
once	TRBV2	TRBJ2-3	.	TGTGCCAGCAGGCCCCTCGAGCCCTCGCAGTATTTT	CASRPLEPSQYF
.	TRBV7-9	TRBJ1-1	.	TGTGCCAGCAGCTTAGCAGGGAAGCCTGAAGCTTTCTTT	CASSLAGKPEAFF
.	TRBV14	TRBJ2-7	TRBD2	TGTGCCAGCAGCCAGGGAGGGGCCCAATTCAACGAGCAGTACTTC	CASSQGGAQFNEQYF
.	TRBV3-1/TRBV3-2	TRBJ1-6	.	TGTGCCAGCAGTCAACCGAAATCACCCCTCCACTTT	CASSQPKSPLHF
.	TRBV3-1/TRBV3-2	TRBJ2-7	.	TGTGCCAGCAGCCGCGTGGACAAAACCTACGAGCAGTACTTC	CASSRVDKTYEQYF
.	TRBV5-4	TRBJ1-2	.	TGTGCCAGCAGCTCGGACGTCTATGGCTACACCTTC	CASSSDVYGYTF